This T cell receptor (beta chain) stems from a study of shared clonotypes between healthy human individuals. This clone was observed a handful of times. TCRdb keeps only in-frame clones here, not all; method: immunoSEQ multiplex PCR. The sample lists some 2.3 million clones, more than 85% occurring once. CDR3 length equals 14 residues. Germline V lookup: CDR1 MGHRA, CDR2 YSYEKL. V dropped 4 bases and J dropped 1 base, with 8 bases sitting between them. The sequence was obtained from a man between 18 and 35 years old in good health. Some clones in this sample may be carry-over from other donors' samples. The sample comprised naive CD4+ T cells from PBMCs. Subset indicated: CD45RA+ positively selected. The chain carries TRBV4-1 and TRBJ1-5; TRBD1 might be the D (5 bases). The CDR3: CASSRGGSNQPQHF. For the CDR3, the DNA is TGCGCCAGCAGCCGGGGGGGAAGCAATCAGCCCCAGCATTTT.